Following are 7 T cell receptor beta chains from one sample sequenced in a study of cytomegalovirus exposure and HLA in healthy donors. Primers: 60 Vbeta forward and 13 Jbeta reverse. Only in-frame clones appear in the TCRdb table, and some are missing; sequencing was by immunoSEQ multiplex PCR. This table lists just over 80,000 clones. Source material: PBMCs. The receptors here all came from a woman aged 25-40 years in good health and CMV-seronegative.

The J gene is TRBJ1-2, the V gene TRBV6-5, with a tentative D call TRBD1 (6 bases). The germline V gene has CDR1 MNHEY and CDR2 SVGAGI. V was trimmed by 8 bases and J by 3 bases, leaving 13 bases between them. CDR3 length equals 13 residues. The CDR3 DNA is TGTGCCAGCTACGACAGGATACACTATGGCTACACCTTC. As protein: CASYDRIHYGYTF.

V gene TRBV5-4 combines with J gene TRBJ2-5, with 9 bases fitting TRBD2. The CDR3 is 16 amino acids. Trimming cost V 4 bases and J 6 bases; bases outside gene matches: 13. Germline CDR1 reads SGHNT; CDR2 reads YYREEE (reference sequence). Written as DNA, the CDR3 is TGTGCCAGCAGCGGAGGCGCGGGGGGGAACTCTCAGACCCAGTACTTC. This translates into CASSGGAGGNSQTQYF.

This chain joins TRBV7-6 and TRBJ1-2; 7 bases line up with TRBD1. The junction had 6 bases not matched to a gene; V was cut back by 5 bases and J by 6 bases. The CDR3 totals 13 residues. CDR1 SGHVS and CDR2 FNYEAQ come from the germline V gene. This chain's CDR3 is CASSKRQGDGYTF. The CDR3 region has the DNA TGTGCCAGCAGCAAGCGACAGGGTGATGGCTACACCTTC.

V and J are TRBV7-6 and TRBJ2-3; 12 nucleotides align to TRBD2. After removal of 1 base from V and 11 bases from J, the junction contained 4 bases not matched to a gene. Per the germline V gene, CDR1 is SGHVS and CDR2 is FNYEAQ. This CDR3 has 14 residues. CDR3 protein: CASSLGTSGEQQYF. The DNA for the CDR3 is TGTGCCAGCAGCTTAGGGACTAGCGGGGAGCAGCAGTATTTT. Complete variable domain (other parts from reference TRBV7-6 and TRBJ2-3): GAGVSQSPRYKVTKRGQDVALRCDPISGHVSLYWYRQALGQGPEFLTYFNYEAQQDKSGLPNDRFSAERPEGSISTLTIQRTEQRDSAMYRCASSLGTSGEQQYFGPGTRLTVL.

The rearrangement links TRBV5-1 to TRBJ2-7, with 11 bases that match TRBD2. Germline V gene lookup returns CDR1 SGHRS and CDR2 YFSETQ. The CDR3 runs to 17 residues. The junction had 5 bases not matched to a gene; V was cut back by 0 bases and J by 0 bases. The CDR3 nucleotides are TGCGCCAGCAGCTTGGGACTAGCGGGAACTATCTCCTACGAGCAGTACTTC. It yields the protein CASSLGLAGTISYEQYF. The variable domain in full, completed from reference TRBV5-1 and TRBJ2-7, reads KAGVTQTPRYLIKTRGQQVTLSCSPISGHRSVSWYQQTPGQGLQFLFEYFSETQRNKGNFPGRFSGRQFSNSRSEMNVSTLELGDSALYLCASSLGLAGTISYEQYFGPGTRLTVT.

CDR3 sequence: CASSFGGELFF. In DNA, the CDR3 is TGTGCCAGCAGTTTCGGCGGGGAGCTGTTTTTT. The chain uses TRBV27 and TRBJ2-2; D remains ambiguous. The V end lost 3 bases, the J end lost 7 bases, and 3 bases lay between the germline ends. The CDR3 runs 11 residues. The germline V gene encodes CDR1 MNHEY and CDR2 SMNVEV (reference sequence).

The chain joins TRBV12-5 to TRBJ1-1, with D uncertain. The CDR3 loop spans 12 amino acids. Germline V gene data show CDR1 as LGHNT and CDR2 as FRNRAP. V was pared by 2 bases and J by 1 base, with 2 bases between. The CDR3: CASGLQNTEAFF. CDR3 nucleotides: TGTGCTAGTGGTTTGCAGAACACTGAAGCTTTCTTT.